This TCR beta chain is drawn from a study of cytotoxic CD8 clonotypes in ibrutinib-treated CLL. Study details: Following treatment for a median roughly 13 months, range 6 to 36, response samples were then taken. Study-level findings and limits: Progressing patients had sampling times that differed from those of sustained-remission patients. Clonality increased at ibrutinib response and stayed stable in sustained remission. At progression, however, it fell back toward baseline.

CDR1 and CDR2 (germline): MNHEY, SMNVEV (reference sequence). This CDR3 is built from 16 residues. V was clipped by 4 bases and J by 4 bases; unmatched bases: 8. This clone was detected only a few times. Its antigen remains unknown. TCRdb's table, derived via immunoSEQ multiplex PCR, lists solely in-frame clones and lacks some. The sample lists around 92,000 clones; roughly three quarters were seen once. The clonotype comes from a human donor with chronic lymphocytic leukemia. The gene calls are TRBV27 and TRBJ2-1; 9 bases map to TRBD2. The material was PBMCs, obtained after 24 months of ibrutinib treatment. CDR3 sequence: CASSSPGLAGYNEQFF. The CDR3 nucleotides are TGTGCCAGCAGTTCCCCGGGGCTAGCGGGGTACAATGAGCAGTTCTTC.